This entry concerns a single TCR beta chain. The antigen remains undetermined. Time point meaning: week 5, during vaccination. Doses of 300 ug of mutant IDH1 20-mer peptide were given with topical imiquimod. Using immunoSEQ multiplex PCR, the repertoire was profiled, and TCRdb retains in-frame clones only, with some absent. Here the sample spans 30,000 to 40,000 clones, just under 85% being singletons. This entry comes from a study of a mutant IDH1 vaccine in newly diagnosed glioma. The germline V gene has CDR1 SGHRS and CDR2 YFSETQ. V lost 3 bases, J lost 6 bases, and 16 bases lay in between. The CDR3 spans 15 residues. Study results and limitations: Vaccination elicited immune responses in 90% to 95% of patients.

The receptor's source is a man aged 30 to 39 with glioma. J is TRBJ2-1 and V is TRBV5-1; D is unresolved. The sample was PBMCs, taken from a glioma patient whose treatment included an IDH1 peptide vaccine. This CDR3 reads CASSSDVGQSNEQFF. The CDR3 nucleotides read TGCGCCAGCAGCTCTGACGTTGGCCAATCCAATGAGCAGTTCTTC.